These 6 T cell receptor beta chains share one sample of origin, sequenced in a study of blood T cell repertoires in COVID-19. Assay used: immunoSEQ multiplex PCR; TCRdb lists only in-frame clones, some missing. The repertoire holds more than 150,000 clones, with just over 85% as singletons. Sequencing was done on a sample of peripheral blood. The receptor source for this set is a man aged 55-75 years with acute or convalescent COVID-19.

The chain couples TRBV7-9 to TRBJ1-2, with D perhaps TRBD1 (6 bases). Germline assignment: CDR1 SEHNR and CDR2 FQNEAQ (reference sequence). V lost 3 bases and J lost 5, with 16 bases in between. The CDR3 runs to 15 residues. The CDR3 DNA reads TGTGCCAGCAGCTTCGGCAGGGGTAGTTTTTATGGCTACACCTTC. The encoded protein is CASSFGRGSFYGYTF. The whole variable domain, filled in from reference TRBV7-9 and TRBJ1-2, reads DTGVSQNPRHKITKRGQNVTFRCDPISEHNRLYWYRQTLGQGPEFLTYFQNEAQLEKSRLLSDRFSAERPKGSFSTLEIQRTEQGDSAMYLCASSFGRGSFYGYTFGSGTRLTVV.

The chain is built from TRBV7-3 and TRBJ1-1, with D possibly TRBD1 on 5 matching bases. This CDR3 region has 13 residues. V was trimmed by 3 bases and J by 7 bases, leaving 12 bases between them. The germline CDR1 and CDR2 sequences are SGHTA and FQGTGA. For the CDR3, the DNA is TGTGCCAGCAGCTTGGAAGCAGGGATTGAAGCTTTCTTT. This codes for CASSLEAGIEAFF. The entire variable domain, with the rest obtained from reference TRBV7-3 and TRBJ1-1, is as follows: GAGVSQTPSNKVTEKGKYVELRCDPISGHTALYWYRQSLGQGPEFLIYFQGTGAADDSGLPNDRFFAVRPEGSVSTLKIQRTERGDSAVYLCASSLEAGIEAFFGQGTRLTVV.

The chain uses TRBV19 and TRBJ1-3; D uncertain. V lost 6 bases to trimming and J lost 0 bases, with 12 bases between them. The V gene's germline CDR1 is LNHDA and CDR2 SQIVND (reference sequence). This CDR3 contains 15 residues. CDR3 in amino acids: CASSPGFSSGNTIYF. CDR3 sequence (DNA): TGTGCCAGTAGCCCGGGGTTCAGCTCTGGAAACACCATATATTTT.

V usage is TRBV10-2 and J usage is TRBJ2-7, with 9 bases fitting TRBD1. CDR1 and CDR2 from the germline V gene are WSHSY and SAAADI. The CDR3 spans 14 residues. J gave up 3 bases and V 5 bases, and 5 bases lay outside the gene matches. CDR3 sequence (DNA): TGCGCCAGCAGTCCGGGACAGGGACTCTACGAGCAGTACTTC. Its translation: CASSPGQGLYEQYF.

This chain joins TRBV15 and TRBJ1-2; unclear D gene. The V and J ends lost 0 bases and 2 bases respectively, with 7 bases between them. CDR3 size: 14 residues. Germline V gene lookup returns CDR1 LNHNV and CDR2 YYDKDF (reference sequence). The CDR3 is CATSREGVNYGYTF. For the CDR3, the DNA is TGTGCCACCAGCAGAGAGGGAGTAAACTATGGCTACACCTTC.

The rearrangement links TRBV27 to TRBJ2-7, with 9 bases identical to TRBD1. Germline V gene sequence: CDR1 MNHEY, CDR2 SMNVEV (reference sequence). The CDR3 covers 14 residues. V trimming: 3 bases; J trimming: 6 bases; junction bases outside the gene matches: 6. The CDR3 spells CASSLGQGLREQYF. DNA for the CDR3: TGTGCCAGCAGTTTGGGACAGGGTTTACGCGAGCAGTACTTC.